This section outlines one T cell receptor (beta chain) sequence together with its context. The antigen remains undetermined. This entry is derived from a study of immune evolution from preneoplasia to lung adenocarcinoma. Whole-study findings and limits: Normal lung had the highest top T cell clone frequencies. Later-stage lesions appeared to have more T cells, more diversity, less clonality.

Using immunoSEQ multiplex PCR, the repertoire was profiled, and TCRdb retains in-frame clones only, with some absent. The sample includes about 10,000 clones, roughly 80% of them seen just once. V shed 3 bases and J 2 bases; nucleotides not matched to a gene: 7. The CDR3 contains 15 residues. Germline CDR1 is SEHNR and CDR2 is FQNEAQ (reference sequence). This sequence joins TRBV7-9 and TRBJ2-7; 7 bases align to TRBD1. Input material: FFPE normal lung tissue adjacent to the tumor. The source is a person in their sixties with lung adenocarcinoma. Some clones in this sample may be carry-over from other donors' samples. CDR3 coding DNA: TGTGCCAGCAGCTTTCGGACAGGAGAAGCCTACGAGCAGTACTTC. Protein sequence: CASSFRTGEAYEQYF.